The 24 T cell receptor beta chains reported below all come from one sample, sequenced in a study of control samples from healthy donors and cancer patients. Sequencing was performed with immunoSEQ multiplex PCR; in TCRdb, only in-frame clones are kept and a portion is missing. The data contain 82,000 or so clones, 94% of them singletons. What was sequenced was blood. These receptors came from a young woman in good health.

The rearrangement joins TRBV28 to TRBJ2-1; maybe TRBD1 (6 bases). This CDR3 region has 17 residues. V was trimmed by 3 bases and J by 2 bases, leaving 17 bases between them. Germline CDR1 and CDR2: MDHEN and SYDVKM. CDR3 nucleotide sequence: TGTGCCAGCAGTTTTTTCCCAGGGGAGAGAACCTACAATGAGCAGTTCTTC. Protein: CASSFFPGERTYNEQFF. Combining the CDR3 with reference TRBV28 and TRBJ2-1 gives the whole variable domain DVKVTQSSRYLVKRTGEKVFLECVQDMDHENMFWYRQDPGLGLRLIYFSYDVKMKEKGDIPEGYSVSREKKERFSLILESASTNQTSMYLCASSFFPGERTYNEQFFGPGTRLTVL.

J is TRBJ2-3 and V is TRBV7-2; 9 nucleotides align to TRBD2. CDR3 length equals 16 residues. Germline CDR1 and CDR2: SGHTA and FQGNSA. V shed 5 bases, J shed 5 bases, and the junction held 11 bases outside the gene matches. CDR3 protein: CASSRAGGRRGDTQYF. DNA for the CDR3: TGTGCCAGCAGCCGCGCGGGGGGGCGCCGGGGAGATACGCAGTATTTT.

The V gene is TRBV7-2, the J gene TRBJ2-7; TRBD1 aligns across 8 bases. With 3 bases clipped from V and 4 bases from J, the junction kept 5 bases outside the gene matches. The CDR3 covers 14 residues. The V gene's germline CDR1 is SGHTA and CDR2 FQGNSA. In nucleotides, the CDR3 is TGTGCCAGCAGCTTGACCCGGGACAGGTACGAGCAGTACTTC. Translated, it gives CASSLTRDRYEQYF. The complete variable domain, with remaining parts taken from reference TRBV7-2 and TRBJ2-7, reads GAGVSQSPSNKVTEKGKDVELRCDPISGHTALYWYRQSLGQGLEFLIYFQGNSAPDKSGLPSDRFSAERTGGSVSTLTIQRTQQEDSAVYLCASSLTRDRYEQYFGPGTRLTVT.

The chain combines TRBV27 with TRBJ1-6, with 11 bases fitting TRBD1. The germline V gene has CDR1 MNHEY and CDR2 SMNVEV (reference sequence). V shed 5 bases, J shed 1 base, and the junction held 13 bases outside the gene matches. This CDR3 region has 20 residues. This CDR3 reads CASSLLSGTGGRSYNSPLHF. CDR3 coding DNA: TGTGCCAGCAGTCTACTTAGTGGGACAGGGGGAAGGTCCTATAATTCACCCCTCCACTTT.

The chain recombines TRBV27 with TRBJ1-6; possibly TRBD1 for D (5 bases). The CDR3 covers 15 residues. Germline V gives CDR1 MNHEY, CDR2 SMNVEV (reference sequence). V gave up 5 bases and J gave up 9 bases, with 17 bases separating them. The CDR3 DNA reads TGTGCCAGCAGTATAACAAGGGGAATCGGTTCACCCCTCCACTTT. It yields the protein CASSITRGIGSPLHF.

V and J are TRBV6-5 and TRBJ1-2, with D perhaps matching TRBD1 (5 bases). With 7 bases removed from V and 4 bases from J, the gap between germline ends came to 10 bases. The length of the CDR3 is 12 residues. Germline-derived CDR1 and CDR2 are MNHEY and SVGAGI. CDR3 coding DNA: TGTGCCAGCATTTCCGGGGGCTATGGCTACACCTTC. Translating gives CASISGGYGYTF.

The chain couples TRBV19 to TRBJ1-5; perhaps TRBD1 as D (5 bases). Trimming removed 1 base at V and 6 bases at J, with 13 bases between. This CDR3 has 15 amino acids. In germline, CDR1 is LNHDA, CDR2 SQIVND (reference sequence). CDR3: CASSIGGSYAQPQHF. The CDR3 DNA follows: TGTGCCAGTAGTATAGGGGGCTCATACGCTCAGCCCCAGCATTTT.

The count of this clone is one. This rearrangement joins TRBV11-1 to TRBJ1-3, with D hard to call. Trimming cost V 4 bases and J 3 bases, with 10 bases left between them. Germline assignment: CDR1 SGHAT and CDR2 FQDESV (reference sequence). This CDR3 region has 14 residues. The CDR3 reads CASSYGRIGNTIYF. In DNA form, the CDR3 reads TGTGCCAGCAGCTACGGACGGATTGGAAACACCATATATTTT.

The CDR3 protein is CAPKPDRNTIYF. CDR3 coding DNA: TGTGCCCCCAAGCCAGATAGAAACACCATATATTTT. This chain uses TRBV21-1 with TRBJ1-3. TRBV21-1 corresponds to a pseudogene. This CDR3 region has 12 residues.

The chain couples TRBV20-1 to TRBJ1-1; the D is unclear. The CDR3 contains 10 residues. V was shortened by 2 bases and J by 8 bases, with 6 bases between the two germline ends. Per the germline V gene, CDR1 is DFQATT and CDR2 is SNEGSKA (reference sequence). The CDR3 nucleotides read TGCAGTGCTAGAAGGAGAGAAGCTTTCTTT. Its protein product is CSARRREAFF.

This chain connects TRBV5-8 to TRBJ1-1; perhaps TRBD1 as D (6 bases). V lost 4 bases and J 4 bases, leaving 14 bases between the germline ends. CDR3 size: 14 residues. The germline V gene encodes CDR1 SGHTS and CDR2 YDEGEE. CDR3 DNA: TGTGCCAGCAGCCCGAGGGGGAGAGGCACTGAAGCTTTCTTT. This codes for CASSPRGRGTEAFF. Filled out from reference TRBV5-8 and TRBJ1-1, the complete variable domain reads EAGVTQSPTHLIKTRGQQATLRCSPISGHTSVYWYQQALGLGLQFLLWYDEGEERNRGNFPPRFSGRQFPNYSSELNVNALELEDSALYLCASSPRGRGTEAFFGQGTRLTVV.

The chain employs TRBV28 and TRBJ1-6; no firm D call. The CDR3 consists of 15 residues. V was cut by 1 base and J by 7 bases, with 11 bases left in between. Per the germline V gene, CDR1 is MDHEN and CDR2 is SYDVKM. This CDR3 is CASSLYGRKNSPLHF. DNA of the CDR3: TGTGCCAGCAGTTTATACGGACGGAAGAATTCACCCCTCCACTTT.

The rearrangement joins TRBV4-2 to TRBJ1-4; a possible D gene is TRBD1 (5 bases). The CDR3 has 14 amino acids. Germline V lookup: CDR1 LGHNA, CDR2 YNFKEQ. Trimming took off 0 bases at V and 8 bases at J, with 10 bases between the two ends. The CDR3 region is CASSQEQAGEKLFF. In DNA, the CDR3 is TGTGCCAGCAGCCAAGAACAGGCGGGGGAAAAACTGTTTTTT.

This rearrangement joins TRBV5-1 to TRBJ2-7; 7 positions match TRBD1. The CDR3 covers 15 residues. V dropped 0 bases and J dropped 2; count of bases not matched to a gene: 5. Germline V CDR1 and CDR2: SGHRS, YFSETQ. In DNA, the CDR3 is TGCGCCAGCAGCTTGGCCGGGCAGGGGGCCTACGAGCAGTACTTC. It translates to CASSLAGQGAYEQYF.

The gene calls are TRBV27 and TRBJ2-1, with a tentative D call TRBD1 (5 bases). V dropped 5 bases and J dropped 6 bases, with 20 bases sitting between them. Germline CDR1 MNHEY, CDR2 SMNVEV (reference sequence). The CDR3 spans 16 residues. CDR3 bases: TGTGCCAGCAGTGTAAGGTCTCAGGGAAGTGTCAATGAGCAGTTCTTC. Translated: CASSVRSQGSVNEQFF.

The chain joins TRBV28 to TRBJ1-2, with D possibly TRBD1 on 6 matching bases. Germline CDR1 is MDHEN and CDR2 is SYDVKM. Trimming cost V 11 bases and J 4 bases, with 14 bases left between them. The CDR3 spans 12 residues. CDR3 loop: CAGGGRGYGYTF. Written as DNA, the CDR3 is TGTGCCGGGGGGGGCCGGGGCTATGGCTACACCTTC.

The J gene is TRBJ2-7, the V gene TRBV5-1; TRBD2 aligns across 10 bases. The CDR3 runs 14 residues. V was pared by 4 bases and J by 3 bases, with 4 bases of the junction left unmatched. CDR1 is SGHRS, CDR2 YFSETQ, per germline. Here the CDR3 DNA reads TGCGCCAGCAGCCGGACTAGCGGATTCTACGAGCAGTACTTC. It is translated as CASSRTSGFYEQYF.

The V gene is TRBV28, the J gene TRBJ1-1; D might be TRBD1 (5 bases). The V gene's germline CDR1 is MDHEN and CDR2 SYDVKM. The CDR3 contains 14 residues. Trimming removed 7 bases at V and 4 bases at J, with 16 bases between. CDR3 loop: CASTSGGSLTEAFF. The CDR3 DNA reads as TGTGCCAGCACTTCCGGGGGGTCGCTCACTGAAGCTTTCTTT.

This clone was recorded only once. CDR3: CASSPRLLGSEGGELFF. CDR3 coding DNA: TGTGCCAGCAGCCCCCGCCTCCTAGGGAGTGAGGGCGGGGAGCTGTTTTTT. The V call is TRBV7-6, the J call TRBJ2-2; a weak D match, TRBD2 (5 bases). Between the trimmed V and J ends, which lost 5 bases and 7 bases, there was a span of 23 bases. From germline, CDR1 is SGHVS and CDR2 FNYEAQ. This CDR3 has 17 amino acids.

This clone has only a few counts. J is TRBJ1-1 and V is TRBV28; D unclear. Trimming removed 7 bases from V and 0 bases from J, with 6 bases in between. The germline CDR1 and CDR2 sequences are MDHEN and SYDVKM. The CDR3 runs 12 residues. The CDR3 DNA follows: TGTGCCAGCAAGGCGGTGAACACTGAAGCTTTCTTT. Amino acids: CASKAVNTEAFF.

Written as DNA, the CDR3 is TGTGCCAGCAGCCAAGTACACACCGGGGAGCTGTTTTTT. It codes for CASSQVHTGELFF. The chain carries TRBV14 and TRBJ2-2; D is unclear. CDR3 length equals 13 residues. V was shortened by 1 base and J by 3 bases, with 3 bases between the two germline ends. Germline lookup yields CDR1 SGHDN and CDR2 FVKESK.

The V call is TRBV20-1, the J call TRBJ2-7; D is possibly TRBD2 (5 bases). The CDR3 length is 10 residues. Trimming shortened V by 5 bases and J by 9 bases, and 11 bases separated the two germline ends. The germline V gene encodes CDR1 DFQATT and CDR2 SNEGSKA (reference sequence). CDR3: CSAGIGGQYF. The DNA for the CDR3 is TGCAGTGCTGGCATAGGAGGGCAGTACTTC.

CDR3 amino acids: CASSLAGNKNIQYF. The DNA for the CDR3 is TGTGCCAGCAGCTTAGCTGGGAATAAAAACATTCAGTACTTC. The J gene is TRBJ2-4, the V gene TRBV7-3; no firm D call. Trimming left V 2 bases short and J 4 bases short, with 9 bases between. The germline V gene has CDR1 SGHTA and CDR2 FQGTGA. This CDR3 spans 14 amino acids.

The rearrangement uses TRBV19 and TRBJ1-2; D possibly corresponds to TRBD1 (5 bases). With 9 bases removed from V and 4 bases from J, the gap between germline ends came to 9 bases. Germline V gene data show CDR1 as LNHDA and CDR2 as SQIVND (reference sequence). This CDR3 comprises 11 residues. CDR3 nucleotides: TGTGCCAGCGGGACGGCCTATGGCTACACCTTC. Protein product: CASGTAYGYTF.